The 12 T cell receptor beta chains given below trace back to one sample, sequenced in a study of early T cells in non-severe SARS-CoV-2 infection. TCRdb fed the 5' RACE reads into MiXCR, producing one record per CDR3 protein. Of around 78,000 distinct CDR3 sequences detected, around 15% appear once; the ten largest clones hold about 3%. Sequenced input: whole blood. These receptor sequences come from an adult who was a healthcare worker with PCR-confirmed SARS-CoV-2 infection or an uninfected control (not recorded which).

The genes are TRBV18 and TRBJ2-1; the match to TRBD2 covers 7 bases. Germline CDR1 KGHSH, CDR2 LQKENI. With 4 bases clipped from V and 1 base from J, the junction kept 7 bases outside the gene matches. CDR3 length: 16 residues. This CDR3 reads CASSRRGGPSYNEQFF. CDR3 in DNA: TGTGCCAGCTCACGACGGGGAGGGCCTTCCTACAATGAGCAGTTCTTC.

This clonotype was found a few times. The chain links TRBV6-4 to TRBJ2-2, with D hard to call. Per the germline V gene, CDR1 is MRHNA and CDR2 is SNTAGT. The CDR3 runs 12 residues. The V end lost 5 bases, the J end lost 4 bases, and 5 bases lay between the germline ends. For the CDR3, the DNA is TGTGCCAGCAGTTCAATCACCGGGGAGCTGTTTTTT. Translating it yields CASSSITGELFF.

In this sample, this clonotype turned up many times. This chain joins TRBV11-2 and TRBJ2-2; the match to TRBD2 covers 10 bases. In germline, CDR1 is SGHAT, CDR2 FQNNGV. Losses at the gene ends were 4 bases for V and 3 bases for J; bases not matched to a gene: 11. The length of the CDR3 is 18 residues. The CDR3 sequence: CASSSERRTSGYTGELFF. The CDR3 coding sequence is TGTGCCAGCAGCTCTGAGAGGAGGACTAGCGGATACACCGGGGAGCTGTTTTTT.

This clonotype was observed at least ten times. The chain is built from TRBV5-1 and TRBJ2-6; possible D gene TRBD1, 5 bases. There are 16 residues in the CDR3. The V gene's germline CDR1 is SGHRS and CDR2 YFSETQ. With 4 bases removed from V and 1 base from J, the gap between germline ends came to 12 bases. In DNA form, the CDR3 reads TGCGCCAGCAGCCCCGGACACACTTCTGGGGCCAACGTCCTGACTTTC. Translated, it gives CASSPGHTSGANVLTF.

In this sample, this clonotype turned up a few times. This sequence joins TRBV5-1 and TRBJ2-7, with D possibly being TRBD1 or TRBD2 (5 bases each). This CDR3 is 13 amino acids long. Trimming shortened V by 4 bases and J by 2 bases, and 10 bases separated the two germline ends. Germline V gene lookup returns CDR1 SGHRS and CDR2 YFSETQ. The CDR3 bases are TGCGCCAGCAGCCCGTGGGGGACCTACGAGCAGTACTTC. As protein: CASSPWGTYEQYF.

This clonotype was seen more than once but under ten times. The chain has TRBV10-3 and TRBJ2-1; 9 bases fit TRBD2. The CDR3 runs to 17 residues. Germline assignment: CDR1 ENHRY and CDR2 SYGVKD. Trimming cost V 3 bases and J 9 bases; bases outside gene matches: 15. CDR3 DNA sequence: TGTGCCATCAGTGAAGTCCCCGCTAGCGGGAAGAGGAGTGAGCAGTTCTTC. This gives the protein CAISEVPASGKRSEQFF.

On this clonotype: A much larger clone is a single base away; this may be a read error. This chain joins TRBV29-1 and TRBJ1-3; D call uncertain. Germline V gene sequence: CDR1 SQVTM, CDR2 ANQGSEA. The CDR3 is made up of 11 amino acids. The CDR3 region has the DNA TGCGGGAGACCGCTGGGAAACACCATATATTTT. It is translated as CGRPLGNTIYF. The variable domain in full, with the rest retrieved from reference TRBV29-1 and TRBJ1-3, is SAVISQKPSRDICQRGTSLTIQCQVDSQVTMMFWYRQQPGQSLTLIATANQGSEATYESGFVIDKFPISRPNLTFSTLTVSNMSPEDSSIYLCGRPLGNTIYFGEGSWLTVV.

This rearrangement joins TRBV28 to TRBJ2-1; no clear D. The CDR3 spans 13 residues. From germline, CDR1 is MDHEN and CDR2 SYDVKM. V shed 2 bases and J shed 8 bases, with 10 bases lying between them. CDR3 DNA sequence: TGTGCCAGCAGTTTAGACGCCAGCCATGAGCAGTTCTTC. Translating gives CASSLDASHEQFF.

The rearrangement uses TRBV4-1 and TRBJ1-2; possible D gene TRBD1, 5 bases. The CDR3 spans 15 residues. Trimming cost V 3 bases and J 6 bases, with 17 bases left between them. Germline V gene sequence: CDR1 MGHRA, CDR2 YSYEKL. The CDR3 DNA reads as TGCGCCAGCAGCCACCCCCGAGCGGGGCCGGATGGCTACACCTTC. Translation: CASSHPRAGPDGYTF.

The genes are TRBV3-1 and TRBJ2-7; D might be TRBD1 (6 bases). This CDR3 region has 13 residues. The V end lost 0 bases, the J end lost 4 bases, and 7 bases lay between the germline ends. Germline assignment: CDR1 LGHDT and CDR2 YNNKEL (reference sequence). The CDR3 is CASSQDRGYEQYF. The DNA for the CDR3 is TGTGCCAGCAGCCAAGACAGGGGTTACGAGCAGTACTTC.

The chain carries TRBV5-1 and TRBJ2-1, with no clear D. Germline CDR1 SGHRS, CDR2 YFSETQ. The CDR3 loop spans 14 amino acids. The V end was cut by 3 bases, the J end by 8 bases, with 15 bases between. The CDR3 spells CASSSGPPVDEQFF. CDR3 coding DNA: TGCGCCAGCAGCTCGGGTCCCCCCGTCGATGAGCAGTTCTTC. Combining the CDR3 with reference TRBV5-1 and TRBJ2-1 gives the whole variable domain KAGVTQTPRYLIKTRGQQVTLSCSPISGHRSVSWYQQTPGQGLQFLFEYFSETQRNKGNFPGRFSGRQFSNSRSEMNVSTLELGDSALYLCASSSGPPVDEQFFGPGTRLTVL.

This clonotype was counted only a few times. The CDR3 region is CASSSSGTNTGELFF. CDR3 DNA: TGTGCCAGCAGCTCCTCAGGGACGAACACCGGGGAGCTGTTTTTT. The chain links TRBV11-2 to TRBJ2-2; D is perhaps TRBD1 (5 bases). The CDR3 loop spans 15 amino acids. V gave up 4 bases and J gave up 0 bases, with 9 bases separating them. The germline CDR1 and CDR2 sequences are SGHAT and FQNNGV.